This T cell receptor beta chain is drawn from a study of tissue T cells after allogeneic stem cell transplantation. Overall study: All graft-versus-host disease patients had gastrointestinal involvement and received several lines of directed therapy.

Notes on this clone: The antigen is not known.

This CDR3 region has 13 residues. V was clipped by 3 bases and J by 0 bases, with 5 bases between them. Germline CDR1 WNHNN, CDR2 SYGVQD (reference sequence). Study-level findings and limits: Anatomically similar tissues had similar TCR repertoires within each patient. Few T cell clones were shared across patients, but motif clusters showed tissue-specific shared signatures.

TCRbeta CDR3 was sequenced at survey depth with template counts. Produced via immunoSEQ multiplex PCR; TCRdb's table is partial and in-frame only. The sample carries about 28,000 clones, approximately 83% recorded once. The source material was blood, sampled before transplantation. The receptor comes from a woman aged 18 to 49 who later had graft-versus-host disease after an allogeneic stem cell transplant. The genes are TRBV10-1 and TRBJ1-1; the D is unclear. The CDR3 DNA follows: TGCGCCAGCAGTGAAAACCTGAACACTGAAGCTTTCTTT. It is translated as CASSENLNTEAFF.